This T cell receptor (beta chain) was identified during a study of blood T cell repertoires in COVID-19. Looking at the study overall: Sites across the United States, Italy and Spain contributed samples from acute and convalescent COVID-19.

Germline CDR1 reads SGHKS; CDR2 reads YYEKEE (reference sequence). The germline V and J ends were trimmed by 4 bases and 0 bases, with 13 bases remaining between them. The CDR3 length is 15 residues. Study processing details: How many nucleated cells were present was estimated from reference gene primer amplification. Method: immunoSEQ multiplex PCR; TCRdb's copy keeps in-frame clones and lacks some. V and J calls and clone size are as listed in that table; D and trimming were resolved from the DNA. The sample contains 120,000 to 150,000 clones, around 80% of which appear only once. The specimen sequenced was peripheral blood. This receptor was identified in a man aged 55 to 70 with active or convalescent COVID-19. This chain uses TRBV5-5 with TRBJ1-1; perhaps TRBD1 as D (6 bases). The CDR3 here is CASSGWTDLNTEAFF. In DNA form, the CDR3 reads TGTGCCAGCAGCGGATGGACAGACTTGAACACTGAAGCTTTCTTT.